The sequence of this T cell receptor (beta chain) was determined in a study of cytomegalovirus exposure and HLA in healthy donors (dated by TCRdb to the late 2010s). As for the study more broadly: According to an earlier analysis of 587 of the donors, roughly 180 million T cells yielded 120 million or so unique TCR beta sequences and 276 Gb of sequence data. About 280 gigabases of sequencing data and around 80 million unique TCR sequences made up an early release that covered 640 HLA-typed donors. Of the roughly 410 genotyped donors, roughly 80% were placed in the genetic ancestry cluster associated with self-reported Caucasian donors. The study aimed to test whether cataloging public T cell receptors could reveal signatures of past pathogen exposure. The study profiled the T cell repertoires of 550 to 700 subjects by immunosequencing and related them to cytomegalovirus serostatus. In addition to the first cohort of roughly 670 subjects, a separate validation cohort of 120 different subjects was used. To predict cytomegalovirus infection status, the study brought together high-throughput TCR immunosequencing, statistical association of individual TCRs with disease status, and machine learning. In a later analysis, previously published TCR beta repertoires from several hundred donors were re-analyzed and high-resolution HLA genotyping was added so that TCR occurrence patterns could be studied. Rather than using new phenotypic data, the later analysis identified candidate immune exposures from TCR beta sequences and from how often those sequences occurred across donors. To decide whether each TCR beta V gene segment behaved as functional or pseudogenic, an earlier analysis of some 600 of the donors relied on high-throughput TCR beta sequencing. Donor age, sex, ethnicity and CMV serostatus were compiled together with the repertoire data. A later genetic analysis took genome-wide SNP genotypes for about 60% of the roughly 670 donors and used that subset as a discovery cohort. Every discovery cohort repertoire had been produced on one sequencing platform. HLA typing included class I and class II loci at four-digit resolution. The number of typed donors differed by locus: about 629-640 for A, B, C, DRB1 and DQB1; approximately 530 for DQA1; approximately 610 for DPA1; and roughly 490 for DPB1. Roughly 5 DR-DQ haplotypes were handled as single units for association and clustering, since linkage in the cohort was strong. Across some 400 genotyped donors of the cohort, an average of about 240,000 unique TCR beta nucleotide sequences per donor were sequenced, and roughly 20% of those sequences were non-productive.

Here is what the overall study found, with its caveats: Some IMGT-functional V segments, including TRBV6-2 and TRBV6-3, could not be told apart with the 87-base-pair reads, so those segments were excluded. Seventeen rarely observed V segments, including chromosome 9 orphons, were excluded from the earlier analysis of a few hundred of the donors because counts were too low. Compared with equally common non-associated chains, HLA-associated TCR beta chains in a later analysis were more clonally expanded and had lower generation probabilities. The sequencing pipeline was judged likely to have produced a cluster of highly shared sequence variants as a technical artifact. HLA typing was unavailable for some donors at each locus, so association tests used only the typed subset. When HLA alleles, especially DR and DQ, strongly co-occurred, attributing TCR associations to individual alleles was difficult. A total of 150 or so TCR beta chains were listed by the study as associated with cytomegalovirus. A later genetic analysis reported fewer N-insertions in productive TCRs among donors in an Asian-associated ancestry cluster than the roughly 670-donor mean. An association between a missense DCLRE1C variant and V-gene and J-gene trimming of TCR beta chains was found in a later genetic analysis and replicated in an independent cohort. Broadly in line with IMGT annotations, most TCR beta V segments showed up in productive rearrangements about 87% or about 30% of the time in an earlier analysis of approximately 600 of the donors. According to a later analysis, most CMV-associated TCR beta chains appeared to be HLA-restricted, and the HLA associations seemed to be driven largely by CMV exposure. In a later analysis, the rate of TCR association differed among HLA loci, with DRB1 alleles having the most associated TCRs and HLA-C alleles having the fewest. It was suggested by the authors that the approach could potentially be generalized to other disease states and immunological phenotypes. The classifier was reported to diagnose cytomegalovirus status with high specificity and sensitivity in both the original and validation cohorts. Roughly uniform sequencing depth across donors was assumed in presence/absence analyses, although this assumption may not hold. This cohort had only TCR beta chains sequenced, and the lack of alpha or paired-chain data limited which features could be detected. Linkage disequilibrium might explain the correlated functional status among segregating V segments, but an unknown experimental factor could not be ruled out. Most TCR sequences were observed very rarely across donors, whereas some public TCRs were present in many individuals. A further reported finding was that TCR beta sequences accurately predicted the HLA-A and HLA-B alleles for most subjects in the first cohort. Immune exposure information for the cohort was limited to CMV serostatus. A later analysis associated 15,000 to 20,000 TCR beta sequences with specific HLA alleles at a false discovery rate of 0.05. In vitro tests confirmed that three of the cytomegalovirus-associated TCR beta chains recognize cytomegalovirus antigens. According to a later analysis, parvovirus B19, influenza, CMV and Epstein-Barr virus appeared linked to several top co-occurrence clusters.

The cohort was made up of 500 to 850 healthy bone marrow donors. At the time of sampling, all cohort members were nominally healthy, though unrecorded immune exposures were likely present. The donor tested CMV seropositive, placing the donor among the 290 or so seropositive members of the cohort. Each donor provided a peripheral blood sample, and peripheral blood mononuclear cells were used for TCR beta sequencing. The Qiagen DNeasy Blood Extraction Kit was used to extract genomic DNA from the blood cell samples. Points on this clone: The target of this receptor is not known. No much larger clone is present one base from it, and per-base qualities are unavailable.

CDR3 length: 12 amino acids, cysteine to phenylalanine. Only the CDR3 portion is preserved as DNA: 36 bases, with reading frame beginning at the first base. Trimming takes 3 bases from V and 6 bases from J, and the germline ends sit 6 bases apart. CDR1 and CDR2, looked up from the germline V gene (reference sequence), are WNHNN and SYGVQD. Library construction relied on the immunoSEQ multiplex PCR assay. For the multiplex PCR, a mixture combining 60 forward primers for TCR Vbeta segments and 13 reverse primers for TCR Jbeta segments was used. Amplification of the CDR3 region of rearranged TCR beta genes was performed with a multiplex PCR assay on genomic DNA. Amplified TCR beta libraries were sequenced as 87-base-pair reads on the Illumina HiSeq System. In the source study's methods: A later analysis tallied around 82 million unique TCR beta chains across the roughly 610 repertoires, and around 9.9 million of those chains were shared by two or more donors. A nearest-neighbor algorithm error-corrected the raw reads and collapsed the reads into unique sequences, merging closely related sequences to remove PCR and sequencing errors. V, D and J gene segments were assigned by aligning CDR3 sequences to IMGT reference sequences. For a sequence to be retained, a match of at least six nucleotides was required to both a V gene segment and a J gene segment. A rearrangement counted as productive if the CDR3 had no stop codons and remained in frame with V and J, and every other rearrangement counted as non-productive. Following IMGT convention, CDR3 was defined as the stretch from the second conserved V-encoded cysteine up to the conserved J-encoded phenylalanine. The earlier analysis of 500 to 650 of the donors excluded any sequence lacking an unambiguous match to a single V gene segment. In an earlier analysis of approximately 560 of the donors, a V segment was called functional when productive rearrangements were above 56.7%, and segregating when the standard deviation between donors exceeded 5%. A statistical classification framework was built to diagnose cytomegalovirus status from the catalog of TCR beta chain sequences. In a later analysis, TCR nucleotide sequences were compared against IMGT/GENE-DB human TR gene sequences so that V and J genes could be assigned. Using the TCRdist pipeline, a later analysis assigned CDR3 sequences along with most-parsimonious VDJ recombination scenarios. A later analysis defined each TCR beta chain by its CDR3 amino acid sequence plus V-gene family, and excluded reads lacking a unique V-gene family. As a way to deal with suspected cross-contamination and a sequencing artifact, a later analysis dropped approximately 570 nucleotide sequences that were highly shared and had low generation probability. For each public chain, a later analysis derived a clonal expansion index from normalized ranks of inferred template counts within each repertoire. In a later analysis, generation probabilities were computed with a VDJ recombination model fitted to out-of-frame rearrangements, and the resulting probabilities were checked against IGoR. A later analysis scored TCR-TCR, TCR-HLA and TCR-CMV co-occurrence with hypergeometric tests, applying a repertoire-size bias correction to TCR pairs. False discovery rates were estimated in a later analysis by permuting HLA or CMV assignments 20 times. In a later analysis, co-occurring TCRs were grouped using DBSCAN, and TCRdist sequence similarity was added for clustering within HLA-allele-positive subsets. Repertoires with fewer than 30,000 or more than 120,000 public chains were left out of co-occurrence clustering, as were about five repertoires with anomalous nucleotide sharing. Drawn from immuneACCESS, this table holds only the in-frame rearrangements with V and J called that TCRdb kept. Clones are partly lost; checked studies trace under half to an unresolved V gene and leave the rest unexplained. The V and J calls and clone size come from that table; D and trimming were worked out from the DNA. The sample table holds approximately 84,000 clones, of which over 65% were seen once. Together, the top ten hold about 8.6% of the sample.

The specimen sequenced was PBMCs. The TCR was taken from a man aged 40-55 years in good health and CMV-seropositive. The V and J segments used are TRBV10-1 and TRBJ1-5; the D gene cannot be named for sure. This receptor carries the CDR3 CASSEAGQPQHF. In nucleotide form, the sequence is TGCGCCAGCAGTGAAGCGGGTCAGCCCCAGCATTTT.